One and the same sample provided the 30 T cell receptor beta chains below, sequenced in a study of blood T cells in healthy people across ages. With a J-beta primer mix and a sample-barcoded 5' primer, a second PCR ran about 7 to 12 cycles. TCRdb passed the 5' RACE reads through MiXCR, listing each CDR3 protein once. The table lists about 800,000 distinct CDR3 sequences, nearly 60% of them singletons, with roughly 22% in the top ten. The sequenced material came from blood. These TCRs come from a man aged 30 to 39 in good health.

The chain has TRBV30 and TRBJ1-1; D is uncertain. Trimming left V 3 bases short and J 6 bases short, with 2 bases between. Germline lookup yields CDR1 GTSNPN and CDR2 SVGIG (reference sequence). This CDR3 is 9 amino acids long. The CDR3 loop is CAWRAEAFF. As DNA, the CDR3 is TGTGCCTGGAGGGCTGAAGCTTTCTTT.

This clonotype is a singleton in its sample. The genes are TRBV6-6 and TRBJ1-4; no clear D. CDR1 MNHNY and CDR2 SVGAGI come from the germline V gene (reference sequence). Trimming removed 2 bases at V and 3 bases at J, with 10 bases between. This CDR3 has 15 residues. In nucleotides, the CDR3 is TGTGCCAGCAGTTACGCGGTGGAAGCTAATGAAAAACTGTTTTTT. Protein product: CASSYAVEANEKLFF.

Many counts were recorded for this clonotype. Here the CDR3 reads CASNPTGFRDPKQQAKNIQYF. The CDR3 DNA reads TGTGCCAGCAACCCCACAGGTTTCCGGGACCCAAAGCAACAAGCCAAAAACATTCAGTACTTC. The rearrangement links TRBV7-9 to TRBJ2-4; D is possibly TRBD1 or TRBD2 (5 bases each). V lost 7 bases and J 0 bases, leaving 31 bases between the germline ends. The CDR3 sequence is 21 residues long. Germline values: CDR1 SEHNR, CDR2 FQNEAQ (reference sequence).

The gene calls are TRBV27 and TRBJ2-7; 7 nucleotides align to TRBD2. The end of the DNA aligns better with TRBJ2-5, so the J call may be wrong. The CDR3 consists of 15 residues. The germline CDR1 and CDR2 sequences are MNHEY and SMNVEV (reference sequence). The CDR3 protein is CASSPGDYFQETQYF. The CDR3 DNA sequence: TGTGCCAGCAGCCCTGGGGACTACTTCCAAGAGACCCAGTACTTC.

V usage is TRBV6-5 and J usage is TRBJ2-1; 9 nucleotides agree with TRBD1. The V gene end was trimmed by 4 bases and the J gene end by 0 bases; junction bases not matched to a gene: 1. The CDR3 totals 15 residues. Germline CDR1 reads MNHEY; CDR2 reads SVGAGI. The DNA of the CDR3 is TGTGCCAGCAGTTGGGACAGGGACTCCTACAATGAGCAGTTCTTC. Its translation: CASSWDRDSYNEQFF.

J is TRBJ2-7 and V is TRBV7-2; D may be TRBD1 (5 bases). V lost 5 bases and J lost 12, with 26 bases in between. CDR3 length: 15 residues. Germline assignment: CDR1 SGHTA and CDR2 FQGNSA. CDR3 amino acids: CASSPPAGWKETRYF. Written as DNA, the CDR3 is TGTGCCAGCAGCCCCCCCGCAGGGTGGAAAGAGACCCGGTACTTC. Full variable domain (missing parts from reference TRBV7-2 and TRBJ2-7): GAGVSQSPSNKVTEKGKDVELRCDPISGHTALYWYRQSLGQGLEFLIYFQGNSAPDKSGLPSDRFSAERTGGSVSTLTIQRTQQEDSAVYLCASSPPAGWKETRYFGPGTRLTVT.

As for this clonotype: Relative to the germline gene, one junction end is altered; a read error may explain this. The chain joins TRBV4-1 to TRBJ1-1; D gene unclear. Looked up from germline, CDR1 is MGHRA and CDR2 is YSYEKL. CDR3 length: 13 amino acids. CDR3 sequence reads: CASSQDEGDETFF. The CDR3 region has the DNA TGCGCCAGCAGCCAAGATGAGGGAGATGAAACTTTCTTT.

The V gene is TRBV2, the J gene TRBJ1-3; D is uncertain. This CDR3 has 13 residues. CDR1 is SNHLY, CDR2 FYNNEI, per germline. Between the trimmed V and J ends, which lost 6 bases and 4 bases, there was a span of 10 bases. CDR3 bases: TGTGCCAGCAGCCAGGATTTCGGAAACACCATATATTTT. Its translation: CASSQDFGNTIYF.

In regard to this clonotype: At one boundary the junction diverges from the germline segment, which might be a read error. This rearrangement joins TRBV29-1 to TRBJ2-7, with a weak D call TRBD2 (5 bases). Germline CDR1 and CDR2: SQVTM and ANQGSEA. The CDR3 is made up of 14 amino acids. In nucleotides, the CDR3 is TGCATCGTTGGGATAGGTGGGAGAGGCTACGAGCAGTACTTC. Translated, it gives CIVGIGGRGYEQYF.

The rearrangement links TRBV20-1 to TRBJ2-4; TRBD1 is a possible D gene (5 bases). The germline V and J ends were trimmed by 1 base and 5 bases, with 15 bases remaining between them. Germline V gene data show CDR1 as DFQATT and CDR2 as SNEGSKA (reference sequence). The CDR3 runs to 15 residues. CDR3 residues: CSARGAQGRENIQYF. In DNA, the CDR3 is TGCAGTGCTAGAGGGGCCCAGGGCAGGGAAAACATTCAGTACTTC.

The chain has TRBV7-9 and TRBJ2-2; perhaps TRBD1 as D (6 bases). Trimming took 5 bases from V and 0 from J, leaving 13 bases between them. This CDR3 has 16 amino acids. Per germline, CDR1 SEHNR and CDR2 FQNEAQ (reference sequence). The CDR3 DNA reads TGTGCCAGCAGCATTTACAGGGCCGCGAACACCGGGGAGCTGTTTTTT. Translated, it gives CASSIYRAANTGELFF.

The chain is built from TRBV4-2 and TRBJ2-7, with 8 positions matching TRBD2. The germline gives CDR1 LGHNA, CDR2 YNFKEQ. The V segment lost 2 bases and the J segment 4 bases; nucleotides outside the gene matches: 7. The CDR3 covers 15 residues. CDR3 amino acids: CASSQRRGAVYEQYF. The DNA for the CDR3 is TGTGCCAGCAGCCAAAGGCGGGGGGCGGTTTACGAGCAGTACTTC.

This chain joins TRBV28 and TRBJ1-1; D remains ambiguous. Germline CDR1 and CDR2: MDHEN and SYDVKM. The length of the CDR3 is 14 residues. V gave up 5 bases and J gave up 3 bases, with 13 bases separating them. Here the CDR3 DNA reads TGTGCCAGCAGTCTACAAAATTGGGACACTGAAGCTTTCTTT. It encodes CASSLQNWDTEAFF.

The V gene is TRBV7-2, the J gene TRBJ2-7; possible D gene TRBD1, 6 bases. The germline V gene has CDR1 SGHTA and CDR2 FQGNSA. V was clipped by 2 bases and J by 3 bases, with 17 bases between them. The CDR3 is made up of 16 amino acids. CDR3 nucleotides: TGTGCCAGCAGCTTACGAGGGGGTACGGGAAGCTACGAGCAGTACTTC. Its protein product is CASSLRGGTGSYEQYF.

V and J are TRBV5-6 and TRBJ2-4; 7 nucleotides line up with TRBD1. Trimming removed 0 bases from V and 6 bases from J; junction bases left unmatched: 6. In germline, CDR1 is SGHDT, CDR2 YYEEEE. CDR3 length: 15 amino acids. DNA for the CDR3: TGTGCCAGCAGCTTGGAGGGGGCGGGCGGAAACATTCAGTACTTC. Translating gives CASSLEGAGGNIQYF. Complete variable domain (other parts from reference TRBV5-6 and TRBJ2-4): DAGVTQSPTHLIKTRGQQVTLRCSPKSGHDTVSWYQQALGQGPQFIFQYYEEEERQRGNFPDRFSGHQFPNYSSELNVNALLLGDSALYLCASSLEGAGGNIQYFGAGTRLSVL.

The gene calls are TRBV6-6 and TRBJ2-1; D not certain. Trimming took 2 bases from V and 7 from J, leaving 6 bases between them. Germline lookup yields CDR1 MNHNY and CDR2 SVGAGI (reference sequence). The CDR3 runs to 12 residues. The CDR3: CASSYEVNEQFF. CDR3 DNA: TGTGCCAGCAGTTACGAGGTGAATGAGCAGTTCTTC.

The rearrangement joins TRBV6-5 to TRBJ2-6; weak D call: TRBD1 (6 bases). The CDR3 contains 19 residues. The V and J ends lost 4 bases and 4 bases respectively, with 23 bases between them. Germline loops: CDR1 MNHEY, CDR2 SVGAGI. CDR3 protein: CASSFSSSETGSGANVLTF. DNA for the CDR3: TGTGCCAGCAGTTTCTCTTCGAGTGAAACAGGGTCCGGGGCCAACGTCCTGACTTTC.

J is TRBJ2-1 and V is TRBV25-1; D not certain. Trimming left V 2 bases short and J 10 bases short, with 6 bases between. CDR1 and CDR2 (germline): MGHDK, SYGVNS. The CDR3 is made up of 11 amino acids. CDR3 protein: CASSELWEQFF. The CDR3 DNA sequence: TGTGCCAGCAGTGAACTTTGGGAGCAGTTCTTC.

The chain employs TRBV7-2 and TRBJ2-5; possibly TRBD2 for D (6 bases). The assigned J gene may be wrong: the sequence end matches TRBJ2-7 better. Germline CDR1 reads SGHTA; CDR2 reads FQGNSA. This CDR3 spans 14 amino acids. CDR3 DNA: TGTGCCAGCAGCGGGGACGGGGGTTTCAACGAGCAGTACTTC. It specifies CASSGDGGFNEQYF.

This clonotype has only one observation. The V and J genes are TRBV28 and TRBJ2-7, with TRBD1 matching over 9 bases. J lost 2 bases, V lost 6 bases, and 8 bases had no gene match. The V gene's germline CDR1 is MDHEN and CDR2 SYDVKM. The CDR3 runs to 15 residues. CDR3 amino acids: CASRGTGTGPYEQYF. In nucleotides, the CDR3 is TGTGCCAGCAGGGGTACCGGGACAGGGCCCTACGAGCAGTACTTC.

Of note for this clonotype: A junction end diverges from the germline sequence, so it may reflect a read error. The rearrangement uses TRBV7-9 and TRBJ1-6; D call uncertain. This CDR3 spans 12 amino acids. Germline values: CDR1 SEHNR, CDR2 FQNEAQ (reference sequence). The CDR3: CASSQRGSPPHF. The CDR3 region has the DNA TGTGCCAGCAGCCAGCGTGGGTCACCCCCCCACTTT. The whole variable domain, remainder taken from reference TRBV7-9 and TRBJ1-6, is DTGVSQNPRHKITKRGQNVTFRCDPISEHNRLYWYRQTLGQGPEFLTYFQNEAQLEKSRLLSDRFSAERPKGSFSTLEIQRTEQGDSAMYLCASSQRGSPPHFGNGTRLTVT.

The V and J genes are TRBV28 and TRBJ1-4; 9 bases are a match to TRBD1. Trimming at V came to 5 bases and at J to 10 bases, leaving 11 bases not matched to a gene. Germline CDR1 reads MDHEN; CDR2 reads SYDVKM. This CDR3 has 15 residues. This chain's CDR3 is CASSPGWDRAGKLFF. DNA of the CDR3: TGTGCCAGCAGTCCAGGATGGGACAGGGCTGGAAAACTGTTTTTT.

V gene TRBV21-1 combines with J gene TRBJ2-1; the table's D call, TRBD1, was not checked against the DNA. The J call could be wrong; TRBJ2-7 is a better fit for the DNA end. TRBV21-1 is a documented pseudogene. This CDR3 is built from 15 residues. The CDR3 protein is CASRSSRVSYYEQYF. For the CDR3, the DNA is TGTGCCAGCAGGTCTTCCAGGGTTTCCTACTACGAGCAGTACTTC.

The chain has TRBV7-2 and TRBJ1-5; 10 bases map to TRBD1. The CDR3 totals 14 residues. V lost 0 bases, J lost 12 bases, and 5 bases stayed unmatched. Germline V gene sequence: CDR1 SGHTA, CDR2 FQGNSA. For the CDR3, the DNA is TGTGCCAGCAGCTTAGCGGATGGGACAGGGGACCAGCATTTT. As protein: CASSLADGTGDQHF.

The chain employs TRBV2 and TRBJ2-1; 9 bases match TRBD2. V shed 6 bases and J 10 bases; nucleotides not matched to a gene: 7. Germline V gene sequence: CDR1 SNHLY, CDR2 FYNNEI. The CDR3 totals 13 residues. CDR3 coding DNA: TGTGCCAGCAGGGAGCGGGGGGTCAGGGAGCAGTTCTTC. Encoded protein: CASRERGVREQFF.

This chain joins TRBV6-1 and TRBJ2-5; TRBD1 agrees at 7 bases. The germline CDR1 and CDR2 sequences are MNHNS and SASEGT. CDR3 length equals 18 residues. Losses at the gene ends were 7 bases for V and 9 bases for J; bases not matched to a gene: 26. The CDR3 reads CASKYTDRRTGGLGAQYF. The CDR3 DNA reads as TGTGCCAGCAAATACACTGATCGAAGGACAGGCGGTTTAGGGGCCCAGTACTTC.

This clonotype showed up just a few times. This rearrangement joins TRBV10-3 to TRBJ2-3, with D hard to call. The CDR3 extends over 16 amino acids. Germline-derived CDR1 and CDR2 are ENHRY and SYGVKD. Trimming took off 2 bases at V and 3 bases at J, with 15 bases between the two ends. This chain's CDR3 is CAISERGVSKTDTQYF. CDR3 DNA sequence: TGTGCCATCAGTGAGAGAGGAGTTAGTAAGACAGATACGCAGTATTTT.

This clonotype was seen a few times. The chain employs TRBV12-3 or TRBV12-4 and TRBJ2-7; 10 bases align to TRBD1. This CDR3 is 14 amino acids long. With V trimmed by 5 bases and J by 3 bases, 4 bases remained unmatched. CDR3: CASSRQGAFYEQYF. CDR3 bases: TGTGCCAGCAGTAGACAGGGGGCATTCTACGAGCAGTACTTC.

This clonotype was observed a single time. The chain combines TRBV20-1 with TRBJ2-5; no definite D call. The CDR3 loop spans 13 amino acids. V was shortened by 1 base and J by 1 base, with 7 bases between the two germline ends. Germline V gives CDR1 DFQATT, CDR2 SNEGSKA (reference sequence). CDR3 protein: CSARVPPQETQYF. The CDR3 DNA follows: TGCAGTGCTAGAGTCCCTCCCCAAGAGACCCAGTACTTC.

This chain joins TRBV20-1 and TRBJ2-7; maybe TRBD2 (5 bases). The CDR3 contains 16 residues. The germline CDR1 and CDR2 sequences are DFQATT and SNEGSKA (reference sequence). V was shortened by 1 base and J by 3 bases, with 19 bases between the two germline ends. This chain's CDR3 is CSARGQDESGVYEQYF. CDR3 sequence (DNA): TGCAGTGCTAGAGGGCAGGATGAATCCGGGGTCTACGAGCAGTACTTC.